Below are 10 T cell receptor beta chains sequenced from a single sample in a study of T cell repertoires in cytomegalovirus infection. These receptors have no identified antigens. Each CDR3 protein gets one entry after TCRdb re-called the reads with MiXCR. The table lists about 770,000 distinct CDR3 sequences, roughly 28% of them singletons. Specimen: cultured CD8+ T cells from PBMCs, collected from culture after CMV antigen stimulation. The receptors shown here come from a human donor in good health (CMV status not recorded). Some clones in this sample may be carry-over from other donors' samples.

This clonotype was seen a handful of times. DNA for the CDR3: TGTGCCAGCAGCTTAGACGGAGGCGCGGCGTATTTT. Amino acid sequence: CASSLDGGAAYF. This chain uses TRBV7-6 with TRBJ2-3, with D perhaps matching TRBD2 (5 bases). The CDR3 spans 12 residues. Germline CDR1 reads SGHVS; CDR2 reads FNYEAQ. Trimming cost V 1 base and J 14 bases, with 13 bases left between them.

Ten or more counts support this clonotype. This CDR3 reads CASSLAGTGDTEAFF. CDR3 sequence (DNA): TGCGCCAGCAGCTTGGCCGGGACAGGGGACACTGAAGCTTTCTTT. J is TRBJ1-1 and V is TRBV5-1; 10 bases align to TRBD1. Germline CDR1 SGHRS, CDR2 YFSETQ. Germline trimming cut 0 bases from V and 3 bases from J; bases unmatched to any gene: 2. CDR3 length: 15 residues.

This clonotype has at least ten counts. The chain joins TRBV27 to TRBJ1-5, with D possibly being TRBD1 (5 bases). The CDR3 covers 14 residues. The ends were cut back, 6 bases at V and 4 bases at J, with 13 bases in the middle. Germline V gene lookup returns CDR1 MNHEY and CDR2 SMNVEV (reference sequence). The CDR3 DNA is TGTGCCAGCAGCCCATTGGGGACTAATCAGCCCCAGCATTTT. Encoded protein: CASSPLGTNQPQHF.

The chain is built from TRBV6-6 and TRBJ2-7; 7 nucleotides line up with TRBD1. Germline lookup yields CDR1 MNHNY and CDR2 SVGAGI (reference sequence). V dropped 10 bases and J dropped 2; count of bases not matched to a gene: 8. The CDR3 is 13 amino acids. The CDR3 bases are TGTGCCACCGGACAGGCGCAAACCTACGAGCAGTACTTC. Translated: CATGQAQTYEQYF.

This chain links TRBV20-1 with TRBJ1-1, with a possible D match to TRBD1 (5 bases). Trimming cost V 2 bases and J 7 bases, with 14 bases left between them. This CDR3 comprises 13 residues. In germline, CDR1 is DFQATT, CDR2 SNEGSKA (reference sequence). The CDR3 loop reads CSARPTVLNEAFF. The CDR3 bases are TGCAGTGCTAGACCGACAGTGCTTAATGAAGCTTTCTTT.

This clonotype has only a few counts. V usage is TRBV6-5 and J usage is TRBJ1-2, with D tentatively TRBD1 (5 bases). This CDR3 region has 18 residues. Trimming stripped 2 bases from V and 4 bases from J, with 23 bases between. From germline, CDR1 is MNHEY and CDR2 SVGAGI. The CDR3 DNA reads as TGTGCCAGCAGTTACCCTTTGATGGGGGGTAAGGGACCCTATGGCTACACCTTC. This sequence encodes CASSYPLMGGKGPYGYTF.

This clonotype has more than one count but fewer than ten. V and J are TRBV7-9 and TRBJ2-1; D not certain. Germline-derived CDR1 and CDR2 are SEHNR and FQNEAQ (reference sequence). V lost 5 bases and J 9 bases, leaving 11 bases between the germline ends. The CDR3 runs to 12 residues. The CDR3 is CASSLRLVEQFF. For the CDR3, the DNA is TGTGCCAGCAGCCTCCGTTTGGTTGAGCAGTTCTTC.

There are many counts of this clonotype. V gene TRBV7-6 combines with J gene TRBJ2-3; tentative D call: TRBD1 (5 bases). CDR3 size: 14 residues. The germline V and J ends were trimmed by 5 bases and 2 bases, with 11 bases remaining between them. Germline V CDR1 and CDR2: SGHVS, FNYEAQ. The CDR3 reads CASSQGVDTDTQYF. CDR3 in DNA: TGTGCCAGCAGCCAGGGTGTCGACACAGATACGCAGTATTTT.

CDR3 sequence reads: CASSEEEQLAQHF. CDR3 in DNA: TGTGCCAGCAGTGAGGAGGAACAGTTAGCCCAGCATTTT. The chain is built from TRBV2 and TRBJ1-5; D is unclear. The CDR3 runs 13 residues. The germline V gene encodes CDR1 SNHLY and CDR2 FYNNEI. V was clipped by 3 bases and J by 11 bases, with 14 bases between them.

The chain couples TRBV14 to TRBJ2-1; a weak D match, TRBD2 (5 bases). V gave up 8 bases and J gave up 7 bases, with 15 bases separating them. Germline assignment: CDR1 SGHDN and CDR2 FVKESK. The CDR3 has 13 amino acids. The CDR3 DNA is TGTGCCAGCTGTTCGGGGTTCCCTAATGAGCAGTTCTTC. Translation: CASCSGFPNEQFF. The variable domain in full, with the rest retrieved from reference TRBV14 and TRBJ2-1, is EAGVTQFPSHSVIEKGQTVTLRCDPISGHDNLYWYRRVMGKEIKFLLHFVKESKQDESGMPNNRFLAERTGGTYSTLKVQPAELEDSGVYFCASCSGFPNEQFFGPGTRLTVL.